The entry below describes one TCR beta chain. The entry originates in a study of cytomegalovirus exposure and HLA in healthy donors. Study-wide background: Earlier findings included roughly 100 million unique TCR beta sequences obtained from 180 million or so T cells.

Primers included in the PCR were 60 Vbeta and 13 Jbeta primers. Only in-frame clones appear in the TCRdb table, and some are missing; sequencing was by immunoSEQ multiplex PCR. The table has roughly 100,000 clones, about four fifths seen once. This TCR was sampled from a middle-aged man in good health and CMV-seronegative. Sequenced input: PBMCs.

The DNA of the CDR3 is TGTGCCAGCACTAGCGGGGGGGCTCGGGCAGATACGCAGTATTTT. Residues: CASTSGGARADTQYF. The V call is TRBV28, the J call TRBJ2-3; 12 nucleotides align to TRBD2. V gave up 7 bases and J gave up 4 bases; unmatched junction bases: 6. The length of the CDR3 is 15 residues. Germline V lookup: CDR1 MDHEN, CDR2 SYDVKM.